Listed here is a single TCR beta chain. The antigen is unknown. Generated by immunoSEQ multiplex PCR, the TCRdb table keeps only in-frame clones and is missing some. The sample carries more than 35,000 clones, about 81% recorded once. This sample is drawn from a study of a mutant IDH1 vaccine in newly diagnosed glioma. CDR3 length: 11 amino acids. Per germline, CDR1 SNHLY and CDR2 FYNNEI. V lost 6 bases to trimming and J lost 8 bases, with 10 bases between them. Time point denoted: week 47, end of study. The vaccine gave 300 ug of a 20-mer mutant IDH1 peptide subcutaneously per dose. This clonotype was obtained from a man aged 40-49 years with glioma. This sample comprised PBMCs, obtained from a glioma patient whose treatment included an IDH1 peptide vaccine. The rearrangement uses TRBV2 and TRBJ1-1; no reliable D call. The CDR3, as DNA: TGTGCCAGCAGCCCGGCGGTAGAAGCTTTCTTT. Its translation is CASSPAVEAFF.